This note documents a single TCR beta chain sequence. Its specificity is unknown. The sample comes from a study of beta chain features in type 1 diabetes. Findings and caveats of the study: The study found moderately but significantly shorter TCRB CDR3s in all four CD4+ subsets of Type 1 diabetes patients.

Of the isolated RNA, all was reverse transcribed, and so the sequenced material was expressed TCRB transcripts. Repertoires were generated with immunoSEQ multiplex PCR, while TCRdb's copy carries only in-frame clones and drops some. Of about 900,000 clones listed, 17% are singletons. This CDR3 contains 15 residues. The V gene end was trimmed by 1 base and the J gene end by 5 bases; junction bases not matched to a gene: 9. Germline V gene sequence: CDR1 SQVTM, CDR2 ANQGSEA. The clonotype originates from a woman aged 18-29 years in good health. The sequenced sample was naive CD4+ T cells from blood. The chain recombines TRBV29-1 with TRBJ2-3; TRBD2 matches at 7 bases. The CDR3, as DNA: TGCAGCGTTGAAGGGGAGGGGCGTTCCGTAGATACGCAGTATTTT. Residues: CSVEGEGRSVDTQYF.